The rows below give T cell receptor beta chains drawn from one sample of a study of cytomegalovirus exposure and HLA in healthy donors. The table came from immunoSEQ multiplex PCR; TCRdb's copy has only in-frame clones and leaves some out. Of more than 95,000 clones listed, 80% to 90% are singletons. Input material: PBMCs. All receptors derive from a woman aged 25 to 39 in good health and CMV-seronegative. Each CDR3 is given with its conserved first and last residue. Each record gives: clone size, V gene, J gene, D gene, CDR3 protein, CDR3 DNA. The D gene is left open where the match is weak. Clone size is shown for a subset of rows, as once, few, many or a class of expanded clone.

>few|TRBV2|TRBJ2-2|-
CASSIVQGDTGELFF
TGTGCCAGCTCTATAGTACAGGGCGACACCGGGGAGCTGTTTTTT
>-|TRBV6-1|TRBJ1-5|-
CASSDRIYNQPQHF
TGTGCCAGCAGTGACAGGATCTACAATCAGCCCCAGCATTTT
>-|TRBV27|TRBJ2-2|TRBD2
CASSIGTSGTGELFF
TGTGCCAGCAGCATCGGGACTAGCGGCACCGGGGAGCTGTTTTTT
>-|TRBV5-4|TRBJ2-3|TRBD1
CASSWDRGDETQYF
TGTGCCAGCAGTTGGGACAGGGGGGATGAAACGCAGTATTTT
>-|TRBV7-8|TRBJ2-7|-
CASSLSGTSYEQYF
TGTGCCAGCAGCTTAAGCGGCACCTCCTACGAGCAGTACTTC
>-|TRBV7-6|TRBJ2-5|TRBD2
CASSLGPSGVGETQYF
TGTGCCAGCAGCTTAGGTCCTAGCGGGGTGGGAGAGACCCAGTACTTC
>-|TRBV6-6|TRBJ1-5|-
CASSYYSGDSNQPQHF
TGTGCCAGCAGTTACTACTCCGGGGATAGCAATCAGCCCCAGCATTTT
>-|TRBV6-1|TRBJ2-7|-
CASSERGLREQYF
TGTGCCAGCAGTGAAAGGGGTTTGAGGGAGCAGTACTTC
>-|TRBV5-1|TRBJ2-1|-
CASSLNRGGSYNEQFF
TGCGCCAGCAGCTTAAACAGGGGAGGATCCTACAATGAGCAGTTCTTC
>-|TRBV2|TRBJ1-5|-
CASSGASGAQPQHF
TGTGCCAGCAGTGGTGCCTCAGGGGCTCAGCCCCAGCATTTT
>-|TRBV7-2|TRBJ2-7|TRBD2
CASSLARTSGYEQYF
TGTGCCAGCAGCTTAGCTCGGACTAGCGGCTACGAGCAGTACTTC
>-|TRBV10-3|TRBJ1-3|-
CAISESIVRDSGNTIYF
TGTGCCATCAGTGAGTCGATCGTGAGGGACTCTGGAAACACCATATATTTT
>-|TRBV6-5|TRBJ1-1|-
CASSYAGKTEAFF
TGTGCCAGCAGTTACGCGGGAAAAACAGAAGCTTTCTTT
>few|TRBV6-6|TRBJ2-2|TRBD1
CASSFTGTGRRELFF
TGTGCCAGCAGTTTCACCGGGACAGGGCGAAGGGAGCTGTTTTTT
>-|TRBV2|TRBJ2-1|-
CASSSDRRHEQFF
TGTGCCAGCAGTTCCGACAGAAGGCATGAGCAGTTCTTC
>-|TRBV9|TRBJ1-1|-
CASSVTGNTEAFF
TGTGCCAGCAGCGTAACGGGGAACACTGAAGCTTTCTTT